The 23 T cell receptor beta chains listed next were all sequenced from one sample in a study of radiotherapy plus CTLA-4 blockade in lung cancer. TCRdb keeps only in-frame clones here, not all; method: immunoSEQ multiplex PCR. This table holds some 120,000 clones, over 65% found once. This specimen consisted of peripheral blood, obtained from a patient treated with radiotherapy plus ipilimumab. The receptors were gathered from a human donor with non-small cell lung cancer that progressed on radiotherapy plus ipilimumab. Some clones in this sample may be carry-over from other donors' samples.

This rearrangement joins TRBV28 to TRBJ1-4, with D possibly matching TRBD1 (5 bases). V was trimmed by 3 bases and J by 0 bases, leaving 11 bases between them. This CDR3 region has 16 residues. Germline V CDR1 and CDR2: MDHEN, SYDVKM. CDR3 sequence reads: CASSFPGGATNEKLFF. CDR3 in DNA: TGTGCCAGCAGTTTCCCCGGGGGGGCAACTAATGAAAAACTGTTTTTT.

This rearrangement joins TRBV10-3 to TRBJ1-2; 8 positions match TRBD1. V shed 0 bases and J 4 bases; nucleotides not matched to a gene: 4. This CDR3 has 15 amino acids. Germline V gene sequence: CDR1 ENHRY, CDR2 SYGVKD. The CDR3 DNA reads TGTGCCATCAGTGAGTCAGGACAGGGATTCTATGGCTACACCTTC. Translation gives CAISESGQGFYGYTF.

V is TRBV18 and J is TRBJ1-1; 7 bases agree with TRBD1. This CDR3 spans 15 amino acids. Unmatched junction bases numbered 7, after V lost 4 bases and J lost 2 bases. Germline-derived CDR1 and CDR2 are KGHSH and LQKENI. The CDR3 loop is CASSLAGGTNTEAFF. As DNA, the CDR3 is TGTGCCAGCTCACTCGCAGGGGGGACTAACACTGAAGCTTTCTTT. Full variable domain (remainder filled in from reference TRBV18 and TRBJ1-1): NAGVMQNPRHLVRRRGQEARLRCSPMKGHSHVYWYRQLPEEGLKFMVYLQKENIIDESGMPKERFSAEFPKEGPSILRIQQVVRGDSAAYFCASSLAGGTNTEAFFGQGTRLTVV.

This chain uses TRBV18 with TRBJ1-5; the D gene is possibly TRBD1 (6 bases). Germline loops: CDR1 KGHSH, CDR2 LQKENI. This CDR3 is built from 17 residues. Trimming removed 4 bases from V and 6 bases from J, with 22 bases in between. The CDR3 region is CASSLAIPRGNGQPQHF. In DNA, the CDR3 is TGTGCCAGCTCACTAGCGATTCCCAGGGGAAACGGTCAGCCCCAGCATTTT. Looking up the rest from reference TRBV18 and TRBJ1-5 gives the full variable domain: NAGVMQNPRHLVRRRGQEARLRCSPMKGHSHVYWYRQLPEEGLKFMVYLQKENIIDESGMPKERFSAEFPKEGPSILRIQQVVRGDSAAYFCASSLAIPRGNGQPQHFGDGTRLSIL.

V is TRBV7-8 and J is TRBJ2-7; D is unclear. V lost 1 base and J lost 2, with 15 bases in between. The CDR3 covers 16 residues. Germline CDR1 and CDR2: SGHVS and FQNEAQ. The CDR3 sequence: CASSLENPDSTYEQYF. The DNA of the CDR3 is TGTGCCAGCAGCTTAGAAAATCCTGACTCGACCTACGAGCAGTACTTC.

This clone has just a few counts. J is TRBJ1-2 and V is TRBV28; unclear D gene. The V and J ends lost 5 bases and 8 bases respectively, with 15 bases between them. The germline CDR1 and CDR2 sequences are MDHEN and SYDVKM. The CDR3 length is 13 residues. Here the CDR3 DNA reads TGTGCCAGCAGTACACATGGACCAGGAGGCTACACCTTC. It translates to CASSTHGPGGYTF.

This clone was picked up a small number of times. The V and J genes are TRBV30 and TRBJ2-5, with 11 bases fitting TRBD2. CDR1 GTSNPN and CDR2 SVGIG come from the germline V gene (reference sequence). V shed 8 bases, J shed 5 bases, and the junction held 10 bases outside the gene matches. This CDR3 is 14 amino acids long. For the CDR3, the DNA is TGTGCCGGGGTTAGCGGGGGGGGGCGGGAGACCCAGTACTTC. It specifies CAGVSGGGRETQYF.

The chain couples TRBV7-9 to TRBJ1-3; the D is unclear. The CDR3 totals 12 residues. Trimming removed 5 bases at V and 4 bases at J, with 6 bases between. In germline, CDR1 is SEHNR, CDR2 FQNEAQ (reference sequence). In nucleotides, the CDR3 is TGTGCCAGCAGCCCACAGGGAAACACCATATATTTT. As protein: CASSPQGNTIYF.

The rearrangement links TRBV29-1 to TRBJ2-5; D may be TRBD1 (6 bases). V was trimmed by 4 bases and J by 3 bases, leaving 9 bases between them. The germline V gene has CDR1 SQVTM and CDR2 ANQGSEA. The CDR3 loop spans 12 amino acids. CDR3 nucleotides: TGCAGCGTTGTTCCAGGGGAAGAGACCCAGTACTTC. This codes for CSVVPGEETQYF.

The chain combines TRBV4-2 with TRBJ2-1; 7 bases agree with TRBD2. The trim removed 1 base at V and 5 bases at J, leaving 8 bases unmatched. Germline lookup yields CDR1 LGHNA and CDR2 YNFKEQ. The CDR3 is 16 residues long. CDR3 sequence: CASSQVGTNLNNEQFF. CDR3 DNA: TGTGCCAGCAGCCAAGTCGGGACTAACCTAAACAATGAGCAGTTCTTC.

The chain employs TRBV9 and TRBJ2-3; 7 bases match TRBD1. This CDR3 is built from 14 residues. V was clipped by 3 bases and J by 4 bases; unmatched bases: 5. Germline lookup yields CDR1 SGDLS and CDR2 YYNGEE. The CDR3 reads CASSASRGSDTQYF. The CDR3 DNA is TGTGCCAGCAGCGCCTCCAGGGGGTCAGATACGCAGTATTTT.

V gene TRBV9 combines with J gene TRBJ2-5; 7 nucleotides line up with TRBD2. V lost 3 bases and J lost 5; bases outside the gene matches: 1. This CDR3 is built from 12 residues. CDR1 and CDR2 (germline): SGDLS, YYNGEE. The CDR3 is CASSGGGETQYF. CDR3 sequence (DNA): TGTGCCAGCAGCGGGGGAGGGGAGACCCAGTACTTC.

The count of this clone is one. In DNA form, the CDR3 reads TGTGCCAGCAGACCGCAGGGAGGACAAAAAGAGACCCAGTACTTC. Its translation: CASRPQGGQKETQYF. The rearrangement joins TRBV25-1 to TRBJ2-5; possible D gene TRBD2, 6 bases. The CDR3 loop spans 15 amino acids. The ends were cut back, 6 bases at V and 3 bases at J, with 17 bases in the middle. Germline loops: CDR1 MGHDK, CDR2 SYGVNS.

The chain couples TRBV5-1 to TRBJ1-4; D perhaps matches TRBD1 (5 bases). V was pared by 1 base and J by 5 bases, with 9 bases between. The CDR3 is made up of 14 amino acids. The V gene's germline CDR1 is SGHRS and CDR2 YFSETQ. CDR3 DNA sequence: TGCGCCAGCAGCTTGATTCCAGGGAATGAAAAACTGTTTTTT. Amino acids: CASSLIPGNEKLFF.

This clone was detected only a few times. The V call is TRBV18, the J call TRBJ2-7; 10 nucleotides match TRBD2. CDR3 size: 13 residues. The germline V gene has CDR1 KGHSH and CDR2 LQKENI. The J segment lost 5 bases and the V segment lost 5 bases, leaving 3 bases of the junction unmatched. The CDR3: CASSSLAGDEQYF. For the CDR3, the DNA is TGTGCCAGCTCAAGTCTAGCGGGGGACGAGCAGTACTTC.

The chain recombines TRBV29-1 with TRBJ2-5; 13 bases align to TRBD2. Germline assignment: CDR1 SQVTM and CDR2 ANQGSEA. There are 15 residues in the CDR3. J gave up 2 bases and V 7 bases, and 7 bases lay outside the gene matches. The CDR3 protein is CSARGTSGDQETQYF. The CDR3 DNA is TGCAGCGCCCGGGGGACTAGCGGGGATCAAGAGACCCAGTACTTC.

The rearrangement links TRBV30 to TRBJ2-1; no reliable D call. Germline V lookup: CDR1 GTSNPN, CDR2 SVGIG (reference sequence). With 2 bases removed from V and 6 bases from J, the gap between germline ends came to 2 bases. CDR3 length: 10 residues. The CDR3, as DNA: TGTGCCTGGAGTCGCAATGAGCAGTTCTTC. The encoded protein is CAWSRNEQFF.

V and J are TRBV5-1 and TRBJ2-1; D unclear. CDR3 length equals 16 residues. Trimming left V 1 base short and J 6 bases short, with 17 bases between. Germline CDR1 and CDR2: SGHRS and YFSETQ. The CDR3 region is CASSLRWQPTANEQFF. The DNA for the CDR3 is TGCGCCAGCAGCTTGAGGTGGCAGCCCACGGCCAATGAGCAGTTCTTC. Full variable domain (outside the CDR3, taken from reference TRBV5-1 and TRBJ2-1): KAGVTQTPRYLIKTRGQQVTLSCSPISGHRSVSWYQQTPGQGLQFLFEYFSETQRNKGNFPGRFSGRQFSNSRSEMNVSTLELGDSALYLCASSLRWQPTANEQFFGPGTRLTVL.

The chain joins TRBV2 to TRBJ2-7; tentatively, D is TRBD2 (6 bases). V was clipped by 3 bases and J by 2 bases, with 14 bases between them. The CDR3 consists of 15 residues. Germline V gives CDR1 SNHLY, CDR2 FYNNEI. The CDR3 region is CASSDWSEGPYEQYF. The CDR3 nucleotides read TGTGCCAGCAGTGATTGGTCGGAGGGCCCCTACGAGCAGTACTTC. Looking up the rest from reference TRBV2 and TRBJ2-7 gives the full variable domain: EPEVTQTPSHQVTQMGQEVILRCVPISNHLYFYWYRQILGQKVEFLVSFYNNEISEKSEIFDDQFSVERPDGSNFTLKIRSTKLEDSAMYFCASSDWSEGPYEQYFGPGTRLTVT.

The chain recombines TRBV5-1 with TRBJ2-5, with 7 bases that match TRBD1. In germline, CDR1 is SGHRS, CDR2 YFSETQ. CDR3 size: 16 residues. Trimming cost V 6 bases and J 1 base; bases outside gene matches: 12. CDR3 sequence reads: CASTRAGTAVQETQYF. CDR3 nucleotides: TGCGCCAGCACCCGTGCCGGGACAGCTGTCCAAGAGACCCAGTACTTC.

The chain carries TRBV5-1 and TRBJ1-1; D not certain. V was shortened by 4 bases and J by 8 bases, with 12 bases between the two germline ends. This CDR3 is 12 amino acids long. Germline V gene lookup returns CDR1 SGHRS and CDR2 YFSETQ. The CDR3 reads CASSLRAGEAFF. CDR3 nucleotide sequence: TGCGCCAGCAGCCTTAGGGCGGGGGAAGCTTTCTTT.

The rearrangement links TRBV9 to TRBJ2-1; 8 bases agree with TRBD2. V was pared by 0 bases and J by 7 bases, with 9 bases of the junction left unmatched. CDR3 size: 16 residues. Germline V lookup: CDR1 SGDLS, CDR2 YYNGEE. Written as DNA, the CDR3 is TGTGCCAGCAGCGTAGGGGTCGGGGGGGCTGGGAATGAGCAGTTCTTC. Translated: CASSVGVGGAGNEQFF.

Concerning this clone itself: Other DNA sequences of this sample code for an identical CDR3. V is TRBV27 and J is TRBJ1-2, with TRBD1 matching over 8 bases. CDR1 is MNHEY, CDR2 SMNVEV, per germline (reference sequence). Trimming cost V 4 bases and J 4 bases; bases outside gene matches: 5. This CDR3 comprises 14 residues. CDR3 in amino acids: CASSSTGGGYGYTF. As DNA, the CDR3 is TGTGCCAGCAGTTCCACAGGGGGTGGCTATGGCTACACCTTC.